This T cell receptor beta chain was recovered during a study of blood T cell repertoires in COVID-19. Germline values: CDR1 SGHRS, CDR2 YFSETQ. Trimming removed 0 bases from V and 4 bases from J; junction bases left unmatched: 6. The CDR3 runs 16 residues. As regards this clone: This same CDR3 is encoded by further DNA sequences in the sample.

Original data processing: Researchers report that nucleated cell counts were estimated from reference gene primer amplification. The protocol was immunoSEQ multiplex PCR, while the TCRdb copy is restricted to in-frame clones and leaves out a portion. V and J calls plus clone size are reproduced from that table; the DNA served to infer D and trimming. The table lists approximately 220,000 clones, roughly 90% of them singletons. The chain is built from TRBV5-1 and TRBJ2-5, with 10 bases identical to TRBD2. The sequenced material came from peripheral blood. The clonotype comes from a woman aged 45 to 65 with acute or convalescent COVID-19. CDR3 coding DNA: TGCGCCAGCAGCTTGGTACCTAGCGGGAGTGGAGAGACCCAGTACTTC. Translation: CASSLVPSGSGETQYF.